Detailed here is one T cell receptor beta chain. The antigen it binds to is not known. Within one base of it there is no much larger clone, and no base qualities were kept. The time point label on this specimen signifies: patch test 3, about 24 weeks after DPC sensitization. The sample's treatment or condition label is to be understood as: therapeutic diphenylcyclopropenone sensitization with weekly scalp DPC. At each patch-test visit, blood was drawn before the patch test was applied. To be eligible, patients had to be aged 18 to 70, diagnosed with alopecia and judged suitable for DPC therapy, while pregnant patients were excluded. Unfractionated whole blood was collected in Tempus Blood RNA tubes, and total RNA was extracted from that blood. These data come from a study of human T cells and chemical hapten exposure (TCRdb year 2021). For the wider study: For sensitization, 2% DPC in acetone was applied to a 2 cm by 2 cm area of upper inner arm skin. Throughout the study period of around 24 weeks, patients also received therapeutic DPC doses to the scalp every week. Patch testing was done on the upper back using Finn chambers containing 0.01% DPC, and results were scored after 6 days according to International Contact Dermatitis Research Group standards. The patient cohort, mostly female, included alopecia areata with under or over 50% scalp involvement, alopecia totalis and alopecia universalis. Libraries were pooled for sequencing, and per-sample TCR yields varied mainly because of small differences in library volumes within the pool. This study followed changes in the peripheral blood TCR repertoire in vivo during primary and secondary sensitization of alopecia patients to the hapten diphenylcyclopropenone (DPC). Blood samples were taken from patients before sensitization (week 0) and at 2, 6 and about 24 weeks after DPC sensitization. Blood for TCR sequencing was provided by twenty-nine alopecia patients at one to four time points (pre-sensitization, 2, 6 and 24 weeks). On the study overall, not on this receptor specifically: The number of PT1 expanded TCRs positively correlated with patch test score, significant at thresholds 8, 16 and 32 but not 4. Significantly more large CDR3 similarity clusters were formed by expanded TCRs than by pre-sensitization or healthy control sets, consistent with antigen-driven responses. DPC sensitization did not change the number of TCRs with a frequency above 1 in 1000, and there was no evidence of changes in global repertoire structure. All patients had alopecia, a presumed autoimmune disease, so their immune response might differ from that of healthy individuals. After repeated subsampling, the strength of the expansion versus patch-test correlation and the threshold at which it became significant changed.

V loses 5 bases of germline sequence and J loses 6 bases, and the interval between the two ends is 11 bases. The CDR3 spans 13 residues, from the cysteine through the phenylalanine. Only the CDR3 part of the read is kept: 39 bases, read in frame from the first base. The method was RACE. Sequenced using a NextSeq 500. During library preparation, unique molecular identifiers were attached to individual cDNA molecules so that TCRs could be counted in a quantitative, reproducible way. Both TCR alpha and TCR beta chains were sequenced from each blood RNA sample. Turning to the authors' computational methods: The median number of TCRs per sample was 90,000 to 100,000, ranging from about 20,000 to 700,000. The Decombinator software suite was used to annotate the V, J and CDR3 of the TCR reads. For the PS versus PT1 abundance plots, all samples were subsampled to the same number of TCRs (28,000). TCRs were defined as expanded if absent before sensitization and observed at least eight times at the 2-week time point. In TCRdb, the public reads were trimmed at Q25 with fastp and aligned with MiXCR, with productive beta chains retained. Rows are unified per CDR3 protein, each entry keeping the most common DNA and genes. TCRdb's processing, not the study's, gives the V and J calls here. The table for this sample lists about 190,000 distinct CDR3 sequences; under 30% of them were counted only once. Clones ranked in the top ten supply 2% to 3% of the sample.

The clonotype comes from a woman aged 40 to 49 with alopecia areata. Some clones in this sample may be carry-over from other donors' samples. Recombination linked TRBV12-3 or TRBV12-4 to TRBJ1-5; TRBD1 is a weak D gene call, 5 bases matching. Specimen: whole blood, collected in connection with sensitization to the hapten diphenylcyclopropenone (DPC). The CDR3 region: CASSGLQVQPQHF. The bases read TGTGCCAGCAGTGGACTACAGGTTCAGCCCCAGCATTTT.